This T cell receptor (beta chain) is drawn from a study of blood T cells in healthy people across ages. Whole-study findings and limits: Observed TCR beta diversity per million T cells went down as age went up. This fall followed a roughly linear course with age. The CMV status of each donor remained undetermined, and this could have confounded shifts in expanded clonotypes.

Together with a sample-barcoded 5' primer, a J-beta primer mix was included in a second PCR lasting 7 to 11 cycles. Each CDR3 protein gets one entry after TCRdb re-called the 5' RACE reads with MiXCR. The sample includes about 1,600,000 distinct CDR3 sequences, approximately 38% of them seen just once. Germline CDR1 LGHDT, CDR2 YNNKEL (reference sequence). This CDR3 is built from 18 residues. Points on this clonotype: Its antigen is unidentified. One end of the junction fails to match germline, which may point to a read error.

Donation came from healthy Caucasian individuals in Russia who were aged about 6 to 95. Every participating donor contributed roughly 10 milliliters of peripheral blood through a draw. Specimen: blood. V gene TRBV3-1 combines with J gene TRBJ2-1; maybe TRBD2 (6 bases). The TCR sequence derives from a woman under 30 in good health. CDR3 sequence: CARSQAGSKSGSYNEQFF. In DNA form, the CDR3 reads TGTGCCAGAAGCCAAGCCGGGAGTAAGTCTGGATCCTACAATGAGCAGTTCTTC.